Listed below are T cell receptor beta chains from one sample, sequenced in a study of T-cell reconstitution after alpha-beta-depleted transplantation in children. TCRdb re-called the PCR reads through MiXCR, storing one row per CDR3 protein. The top ten hold roughly 5% of the sample, which has 700,000 to 850,000 distinct CDR3 sequences, 15% to 20% seen once. Sequencing was performed on PBMCs, mostly from graft donor cells, taken 360 days after TCRalphabeta/CD19-depleted stem cell transplant. These receptors all stem from a male patient between 10 and 17 years old who had a stem cell transplant for acute lymphoblastic leukemia, so the T cells may come from the graft donor. CDR3s include the opening cysteine and the closing phenylalanine or tryptophan. Fields, in order: J gene, D gene, clone size, V gene, CDR3 DNA, CDR3 protein. A D gene is named only where the DNA matches it firmly. Clone size, where shown, is once, few, many, or a class for clones that have expanded.

J gene: TRBJ2-1; D gene: NA; clone size: NA; V gene: TRBV13; CDR3 DNA: TGTGCCAGCAGCTCTCGGCGGGGTGGCGATGAGCAGTTCTTC; CDR3 protein: CASSSRRGGDEQFF
J gene: TRBJ1-2; D gene: NA; clone size: NA; V gene: TRBV12-3/TRBV12-4; CDR3 DNA: TGTGCCAGCAGTTCGCAGAAAAGTTATGGCTACACCTTC; CDR3 protein: CASSSQKSYGYTF
J gene: TRBJ1-4; D gene: NA; clone size: NA; V gene: TRBV19; CDR3 DNA: TGTGCCAGTAGTATCCGCGAGATCGGGACAACTAATGAAAAACTGTTTTTT; CDR3 protein: CASSIREIGTTNEKLFF
J gene: TRBJ2-7; D gene: NA; clone size: NA; V gene: TRBV18; CDR3 DNA: TGTGCCAGCTCACCAGCGATAGAGCTGGAGCAGTACTTC; CDR3 protein: CASSPAIELEQYF
J gene: TRBJ2-5; D gene: TRBD2; clone size: few; V gene: TRBV10-2; CDR3 DNA: TGCGCCAGCAGTGAGTCGTTGGTAGCGGGAGTGTTAGAGACCCAGTACTTC; CDR3 protein: CASSESLVAGVLETQYF
J gene: TRBJ2-1; D gene: NA; clone size: NA; V gene: TRBV21-1; CDR3 DNA: TGTGCCAGCAGACTTGGACGCCTACCCCCCTACAATGAGCAGTTCTTC; CDR3 protein: CASRLGRLPPYNEQFF
J gene: TRBJ2-5; D gene: NA; clone size: NA; V gene: TRBV20-1; CDR3 DNA: TGCAGTGCTGGGAACGGAGAGACCCAGTACTTC; CDR3 protein: CSAGNGETQYF
J gene: TRBJ2-2; D gene: NA; clone size: NA; V gene: TRBV6-5; CDR3 DNA: TGTGCCAGCAGTTATAAACGGACAAGGAACACCGGGGAGCTGTTTTTT; CDR3 protein: CASSYKRTRNTGELFF
J gene: TRBJ2-7; D gene: NA; clone size: few; V gene: TRBV18; CDR3 DNA: TGTGCCAGCTCACCCTCACTAGGTTTATCCTACGAGCAGTACTTC; CDR3 protein: CASSPSLGLSYEQYF
J gene: TRBJ2-5; D gene: NA; clone size: NA; V gene: TRBV20-1; CDR3 DNA: TGCAGTGCTAGAGCGGAGGGACGAGAGACCCAGTACTTC; CDR3 protein: CSARAEGRETQYF
J gene: TRBJ2-2; D gene: TRBD2; clone size: few; V gene: TRBV9; CDR3 DNA: TGTGCCAGCAGCGTAGTTTTAGCGGGAGACACCGGGGAGCTGTTTTTT; CDR3 protein: CASSVVLAGDTGELFF